A selection of T cell receptor beta chains follows, all from one sample in a study of patients and donors after allogeneic stem cell transplantation. Each CDR3 protein gets one entry after TCRdb re-called the RT-PCR reads with MiXCR. The profile shows some 11,000 distinct CDR3 sequences, under 30% of them singletons. The material sequenced was blood, either unsorted or a sorted T cell fraction (not recorded which). The source of these receptors is a human donor who was either an allogeneic HSCT recipient or a stem cell or donor lymphocyte infusion donor (not recorded which). It is not recorded whose cells these are; they may come from a transplant donor. Each CDR3 is given with its conserved first and last residue. The order of the fields is J gene, D gene, clone size, V gene, CDR3 protein, CDR3 DNA. A D gene is named only where the DNA matches it firmly. Clone size is shown for a subset of rows, as once, few, many or a class of expanded clone.

J: TRBJ1-5
D: TRBD1
size: .
V: TRBV30
CDR3: CAWSEGQTSNQPQHF
DNA: TGTGCCTGGAGTGAGGGACAGACTAGCAATCAGCCCCAGCATTTT

J: TRBJ2-2
D: TRBD1
size: .
V: TRBV7-6
CDR3: CASSLLAGQGDGELFF
DNA: TGTGCCAGCAGCTTACTAGCAGGACAGGGTGACGGGGAGCTGTTTTTT

J: TRBJ2-1
D: TRBD2
size: .
V: TRBV2
CDR3: CASSEELAGSKREFF
DNA: TGTGCCAGCAGTGAAGAACTAGCGGGTTCCAAACGGGAGTTCTTC

J: TRBJ2-3
D: TRBD2
size: .
V: TRBV6-2/TRBV6-3
CDR3: CASRRMLAGGLDTQYF
DNA: TGTGCCAGCAGGCGAATGCTAGCGGGAGGCTTAGATACGCAGTATTTT

J: TRBJ1-1
D: .
size: few
V: TRBV7-8
CDR3: CASSLAGGLNTEAFF
DNA: TGTGCCAGCAGCTTAGCCGGGGGATTGAACACTGAAGCTTTCTTT

J: TRBJ2-1
D: TRBD2
size: .
V: TRBV9
CDR3: CASSPSPGTSGDNEQFF
DNA: TGTGCCAGCAGCCCCAGCCCCGGGACTAGCGGAGACAATGAGCAGTTCTTC

J: TRBJ1-1
D: .
size: few
V: TRBV7-9
CDR3: CASSSSGTMNTEAFF
DNA: TGTGCCAGCAGCTCATCCGGGACCATGAACACTGAAGCTTTCTTT

J: TRBJ1-1
D: .
size: many
V: TRBV5-1
CDR3: CASSSKTGNTEAFF
DNA: TGCGCCAGCAGTTCCAAGACGGGGAACACTGAAGCTTTCTTT

J: TRBJ2-1
D: .
size: large
V: TRBV12-3/TRBV12-4
CDR3: CASSLAPPSYNEQFF
DNA: TGTGCCAGCAGTTTAGCACCACCCTCCTACAATGAGCAGTTCTTC

J: TRBJ1-1
D: TRBD1
size: .
V: TRBV7-3
CDR3: CASSLSPRDRGTEAFF
DNA: TGTGCCAGCAGCTTATCCCCCCGGGACAGGGGGACTGAAGCTTTCTTT

J: TRBJ1-2
D: .
size: few
V: TRBV29-1
CDR3: CSVRDVETHYGYTF
DNA: TGCAGCGTTCGGGACGTCGAGACTCATTATGGCTACACCTTC

J: TRBJ1-2
D: .
size: .
V: TRBV30
CDR3: CAWSVRGAEGYTF
DNA: TGTGCCTGGAGTGTACGTGGGGCTGAGGGCTACACCTTC

J: TRBJ2-7
D: .
size: medium-sized
V: TRBV28
CDR3: CASSVLPKTYEQYF
DNA: TGTGCCAGCAGCGTCCTCCCTAAGACCTACGAGCAGTACTTC

J: TRBJ1-1
D: .
size: .
V: TRBV11-2
CDR3: CASSYGTVTEAFF
DNA: TGTGCCAGCAGCTACGGGACCGTCACTGAAGCTTTCTTT

J: TRBJ1-2
D: .
size: .
V: TRBV12-3/TRBV12-4
CDR3: CASSLVRDYGYTF
DNA: TGTGCCAGCAGTTTAGTCAGGGACTATGGCTACACCTTC

J: TRBJ2-1
D: .
size: .
V: TRBV12-3/TRBV12-4
CDR3: CASSWSGPSNEQFF
DNA: TGTGCCAGCAGTTGGTCAGGGCCTTCCAATGAGCAGTTCTTC

J: TRBJ1-2
D: .
size: few
V: TRBV20-1
CDR3: CSARDHRDYGYTF
DNA: TGCAGTGCTAGAGATCACAGGGACTATGGCTACACCTTC

J: TRBJ1-2
D: .
size: few
V: TRBV7-9
CDR3: CASSFIARTVDGYTF
DNA: TGTGCCAGCAGCTTTATCGCCAGGACAGTGGATGGCTACACCTTC

J: TRBJ2-2
D: TRBD2
size: many
V: TRBV5-1
CDR3: CASSGAGRDTGELFF
DNA: TGCGCCAGCAGCGGAGCAGGGAGGGACACCGGGGAGCTGTTTTTT

J: TRBJ1-2
D: .
size: few
V: TRBV6-5
CDR3: CASSSGPPGYTF
DNA: TGTGCCAGCAGTTCCGGTCCCCCCGGCTACACCTTC

J: TRBJ2-5
D: .
size: .
V: TRBV5-1
CDR3: CASSHGTRQETQYF
DNA: TGCGCCAGCAGCCATGGGACAAGACAAGAGACCCAGTACTTC

J: TRBJ1-6
D: .
size: .
V: TRBV4-3
CDR3: CASSQNPGGHNNSPLHF
DNA: TGCGCCAGCAGCCAAAATCCGGGGGGACACAATAATTCACCCCTCCACTTT

J: TRBJ1-1
D: TRBD1
size: .
V: TRBV29-1
CDR3: CSVRDRVPEAFF
DNA: TGCAGCGTGCGAGACAGGGTTCCTGAAGCTTTCTTT

J: TRBJ1-5
D: TRBD1
size: few
V: TRBV12-3/TRBV12-4
CDR3: CASSLASGTGVDQPQHF
DNA: TGTGCCAGCAGCCTGGCCTCCGGGACAGGGGTCGATCAGCCCCAGCATTTT

J: TRBJ2-3
D: .
size: .
V: TRBV27
CDR3: CASTFRGRADTQYF
DNA: TGTGCCAGCACCTTCAGGGGACGGGCAGATACGCAGTATTTT

J: TRBJ2-1
D: .
size: .
V: TRBV20-1
CDR3: CSARRGTLWGEQFF
DNA: TGCAGTGCTCGAAGGGGGACTCTATGGGGTGAGCAGTTCTTC

J: TRBJ2-7
D: .
size: .
V: TRBV4-1
CDR3: CASSQERRNSYEQYF
DNA: TGCGCCAGCAGCCAAGAGCGACGGAATTCCTACGAGCAGTACTTC

J: TRBJ1-6
D: .
size: .
V: TRBV2
CDR3: CASNRGEGSPLHF
DNA: TGTGCCAGCAATCGAGGGGAGGGTTCACCCCTCCACTTT

J: TRBJ1-1
D: TRBD1
size: many
V: TRBV12-3/TRBV12-4
CDR3: CASSWDSQDTEAFF
DNA: TGTGCCAGCAGTTGGGACAGCCAGGACACTGAAGCTTTCTTT

J: TRBJ2-3
D: .
size: many
V: TRBV18
CDR3: CASSQPAGRTDTQYF
DNA: TGTGCCAGCTCACAGCCCGCGGGGCGCACAGATACGCAGTATTTT

J: TRBJ2-3
D: TRBD2
size: .
V: TRBV20-1
CDR3: CSANTPRGGGTDTQYF
DNA: TGCAGTGCTAATACCCCCCGGGGGGGCGGCACAGATACGCAGTATTTT

J: TRBJ1-1
D: .
size: .
V: TRBV7-3
CDR3: CASSLTGGDTEAFF
DNA: TGTGCCAGCAGCTTAACAGGGGGGGACACTGAAGCTTTCTTT

J: TRBJ1-4
D: .
size: .
V: TRBV6-5
CDR3: CASSYSPGAPPGKEEKLFF
DNA: TGTGCCAGCAGTTACTCCCCTGGGGCTCCTCCAGGGAAAGAAGAAAAACTGTTTTTT

J: TRBJ1-1
D: .
size: many
V: TRBV7-2
CDR3: CASSPRTGNTEAFF
DNA: TGTGCCAGCAGTCCCCGGACGGGAAACACTGAAGCTTTCTTT

J: TRBJ1-5
D: TRBD1
size: .
V: TRBV7-9
CDR3: CASSRVTGVFSNQPQHF
DNA: TGTGCCAGCAGCCGTGTTACAGGGGTCTTTAGCAATCAGCCCCAGCATTTT

J: TRBJ2-2
D: TRBD1
size: few
V: TRBV29-1
CDR3: CSADRGGTGELFF
DNA: TGCAGCGCCGACAGGGGTGGCACCGGGGAGCTGTTTTTT

J: TRBJ2-7
D: .
size: .
V: TRBV20-1
CDR3: CSARDGGPYEQYF
DNA: TGCAGTGCTAGAGACGGGGGCCCCTACGAGCAGTACTTC

J: TRBJ2-7
D: TRBD2
size: few
V: TRBV5-1
CDR3: CASSLRTSGTYEQYF
DNA: TGCGCCAGCAGCTTGCGGACTAGCGGGACCTACGAGCAGTACTTC

J: TRBJ2-7
D: TRBD1
size: .
V: TRBV6-2/TRBV6-3
CDR3: CASSLSGQGAYEQYF
DNA: TGTGCCAGCAGTTTGTCCGGACAGGGAGCCTACGAGCAGTACTTC

J: TRBJ2-3
D: TRBD2
size: few
V: TRBV6-5
CDR3: CASSWGLAGVSTDTQYF
DNA: TGTGCCAGCAGTTGGGGACTAGCGGGAGTTAGCACAGATACGCAGTATTTT